This TCR beta chain comes out of a study of beta chain features in type 1 diabetes (dated by TCRdb to the late 2010s). Describing the broader study: No differences in mean age, gender distribution, total cell number or subset yield were found between patients and healthy donors. A total of approximately 100 million sorted cells were examined across all samples, and the number of cells per subset was strongly correlated with RNA yield. The study compared TCRB repertoires of sorted circulating CD4+ T cell subsets between recently diagnosed type 1 diabetes patients and matched healthy donors. Whereas all 30 or so donors provided naive and central memory subsets, regulatory and stem cell-like memory subsets were isolated from just 8 patients and roughly 8 healthy donors. The study at large found these results: PCR might favor shorter templates, but patient and control samples were amplified and corrected together, so any skew would affect both groups equally. Because small numbers of individuals were included in the HLA sub-analyses, any influence of HLA type on TCRB rearrangement was left unresolved. Naive, central memory and regulatory TCRB repertoires appeared to be more alike among patients than among healthy donors. Because cDNA was sequenced instead of genomic DNA, activated cells with high expression could be over-represented, although the groups did not differ in activation or CD3 levels. In all four CD4+ subsets, TCRB CDR3 length was moderately but significantly shorter in type 1 diabetes patients. Patients with type 1 diabetes made fewer insertions and deleted more nucleotides at VDJ recombination sites, implying thymic rearrangement abnormalities.

Each donor gave one peripheral blood draw, roughly 0.12 L on average, collected into heparinised tubes. A BD FACSAria II and a panel including CD45RO, CCR7, CD25, CD127, CD95 and CD27 were used to sort naive, central memory, regulatory and stem cell-like memory CD4+ T cells. Every sorted population had a purity above 95%. PBMCs were separated immediately by Lymphoprep density gradient centrifugation and were stained directly, without being cultured. So that batch effects would be minimized, each experiment stained and sorted samples in pairs, pairing one healthy donor with one patient. On this clone itself: Its antigen is currently not known. Base-call qualities are not available, and no considerably larger clone is one nucleotide away.

Looking up the germline V gene yields CDR1 SGDLS and CDR2 YYNGEE. The germline ends are 14 bases apart after V is trimmed by 0 bases and J by 4 bases. Taken from cysteine to phenylalanine, the CDR3 has 17 residues. Here the CDR3 DNA is all that survives: 51 bases in frame from base 1. The entire isolated RNA was reverse transcribed using the High Capacity cDNA Reverse Transcription Kit, and thus expressed TCRB transcripts were sequenced. For stem cell-like memory T cell samples, survey-depth immunoSEQ sequencing was used, averaging about 940,000 total reads per sample. Sorted cells were lysed in RLT buffer and RNA was extracted with DNase-treated RNeasy Micro or Mini kits, depending on cell number. To prevent cross-contamination, every cell subset was processed on its own, while patient and healthy donor samples were processed together. The immunoSEQ multiplex PCR was used to amplify TCRB sequences from cDNA, yielding 87-bp fragments that span the CDR3 region. Sequencing of the amplicons was performed on the Illumina HiSeq platform. Per the source publication's procedure: PCR bias was computationally corrected using synthetic template baselines, reads within Hamming distance 2 were collapsed, and singletons that could not be merged were discarded. Reads were aligned to IMGT to assign V, D and J genes, CDR3 length, and insertions or deletions at six rearrangement sites. Within each subset, clonotype counts were normalized to sorted cell number, and only after that were true diversity and Gini coefficients computed with the tcR R package. The overlap coefficient, calculated on TCRB nucleotide sequences, was used to measure repertoire sharing. TCRdb stores this immuneACCESS table with in-frame sequences only. Part of the clones is absent; in the studies checked, under half of the shortfall reflects unresolved V genes, and no reason is known for the rest. The DNA gave D and trimming, while V, J and clone size come from that table. For this sample there are about 110,000 clones; about two fifths appear just once. 0.065% of the sample is held by the ten biggest clonotypes.

The source is a woman in her late teens or twenties in good health. The specimen sequenced was stem cell memory CD4+ T cells from blood. The cell subset or site label of this sample denotes: stem cell-like memory CD4+ T cells. This chain joins TRBV9 to TRBJ2-6; the D gene is perhaps TRBD2, on 5 matching bases. The CDR3 protein is CASSVGLGVRGANVLTF. Read as DNA, the sequence is TGTGCCAGCAGCGTAGGGCTCGGGGTAAGGGGGGCCAACGTCCTGACTTTC.